A selection of T cell receptor beta chains follows, all from one sample in a study of cytomegalovirus exposure and HLA in healthy donors. Generated by immunoSEQ multiplex PCR, the TCRdb table keeps only in-frame clones and is missing some. This sample yields about 160,000 clones, of which under 85% are seen a single time; about 1.4% belongs to the top ten. Specimen: PBMCs. All receptors derive from a woman in her 30s in good health and CMV-seronegative. CDR3s include the opening cysteine and the closing phenylalanine or tryptophan. D genes are given only for firm matches. Clone sizes are given selectively: once, few, many, or a class where the clone is expanded.

D,V,size,J,DNA,CDR3
TRBD1,TRBV5-1,NA,TRBJ2-3,TGCGCCAGCAGCACCGGACAGGGGCTAGGCACAGATACGCAGTATTTT,CASSTGQGLGTDTQYF
NA,TRBV29-1,NA,TRBJ1-2,TGCAGCGTTGCGGCCACTCAGGGATACTATGGCTACACCTTC,CSVAATQGYYGYTF
NA,TRBV29-1,NA,TRBJ2-3,TGCAGCGTTGAGGAGACCCGGGGAGATACGCAGTATTTT,CSVEETRGDTQYF
TRBD1,TRBV7-6,NA,TRBJ1-1,TGTGCCAGCAGAGTCGGGACAGGGTGGAACACTGAAGCTTTCTTT,CASRVGTGWNTEAFF
TRBD1,TRBV5-4,NA,TRBJ1-2,TGTGCCAGCAGCTTACAGTCGGGACAGGGTGTTTTCCCGCCGGGTGGCTACACCTTC,CASSLQSGQGVFPPGGYTF
TRBD1,TRBV7-2,NA,TRBJ1-3,TGTGCCAGCAGGCCCTCGACAGGGGAGCCTGGAAACACCATATATTTT,CASRPSTGEPGNTIYF
NA,TRBV14,once,TRBJ1-2,TGTGCCAGCAGCCCTAATACCTATAGCTACACCTTC,CASSPNTYSYTF
NA,TRBV6-1,few,TRBJ1-4,TGTGCCAGCAGTGGCCGGACACGGAATGAAAAACTGTTTTTT,CASSGRTRNEKLFF
NA,TRBV5-6,NA,TRBJ1-6,TGTGCCAGCAGCTCCGTACGGACAGCCAGTAATTCACCCCTCCACTTT,CASSSVRTASNSPLHF
NA,TRBV7-6,NA,TRBJ2-5,TGTGCCAGCAGCCCCTTAGGAGAGGCCCAGTACTTC,CASSPLGEAQYF
NA,TRBV5-6,NA,TRBJ1-2,TGTGCCAGCAGCTTGTTGGCAGGGCAAGGCTATGGCTACACCTTC,CASSLLAGQGYGYTF
NA,TRBV18,NA,TRBJ2-7,TGTGCCAGCTCACCCACACAGGAGAACTACGAGCAGTACTTC,CASSPTQENYEQYF